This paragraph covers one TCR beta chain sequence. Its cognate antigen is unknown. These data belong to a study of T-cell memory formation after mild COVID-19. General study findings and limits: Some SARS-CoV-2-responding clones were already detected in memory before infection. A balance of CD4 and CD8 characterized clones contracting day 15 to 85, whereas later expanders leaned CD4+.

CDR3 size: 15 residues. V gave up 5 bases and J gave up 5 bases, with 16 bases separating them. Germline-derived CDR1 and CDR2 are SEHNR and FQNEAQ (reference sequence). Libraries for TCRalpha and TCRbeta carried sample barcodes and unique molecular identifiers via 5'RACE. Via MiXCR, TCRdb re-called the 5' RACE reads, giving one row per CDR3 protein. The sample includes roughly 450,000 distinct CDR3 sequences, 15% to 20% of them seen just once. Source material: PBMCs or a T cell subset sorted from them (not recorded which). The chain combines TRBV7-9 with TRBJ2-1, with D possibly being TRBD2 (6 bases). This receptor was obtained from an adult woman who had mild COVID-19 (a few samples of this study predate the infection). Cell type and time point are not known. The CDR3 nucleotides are TGTGCCAGCAGCACGGGACTTTCGCCCAACAATGAGCAGTTCTTC. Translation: CASSTGLSPNNEQFF. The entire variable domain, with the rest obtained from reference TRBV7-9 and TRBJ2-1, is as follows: DTGVSQNPRHKITKRGQNVTFRCDPISEHNRLYWYRQTLGQGPEFLTYFQNEAQLEKSRLLSDRFSAERPKGSFSTLEIQRTEQGDSAMYLCASSTGLSPNNEQFFGPGTRLTVL.